What follows describes a single T cell receptor (beta chain). Trimming pared 2 bases from V and 2 bases from J, leaving 14 bases between. The CDR3 contains 16 residues. CDR1 and CDR2 from the germline V gene are MNHEY and SVGAGI. The data stem from a study of technical replicates of blood from a handful of donors. Libraries were prepared by immunoSEQ multiplex PCR; TCRdb keeps only in-frame clonotypes and omits some of them. The sample consists of about 83,000 clones, roughly 94% of them appearing once. Sample: T cells isolated from PBMCs. This sequence joins TRBV6-5 and TRBJ2-3; perhaps TRBD2 as D (7 bases). The receptor was derived from a human donor in good health. The CDR3 protein is CASSYDGGPSTDTQYF. In DNA, the CDR3 is TGTGCCAGCAGTTACGACGGGGGGCCTTCCACAGATACGCAGTATTTT.